A selection of T cell receptor beta chains follows, all from one sample in a study of naive and memory T cell subsets. TCRdb recomputed calls from the UMI-ligation and nested PCR reads with MiXCR, one row per CDR3 protein. The table shows 70,000 to 95,000 distinct CDR3 sequences, with roughly 7.3% occurring only once. Sample: central memory CD4+ T cells from blood. The origin of the receptors is a human donor in good health. Both conserved end residues are part of each CDR3. Each record gives: clone size, J gene, V gene, D gene, CDR3 length, CDR3 protein, CDR3 DNA. A D gene is named only where the DNA matches it firmly. Rows give clone size only sometimes, using once, few, many, or a class for an expanded clone.

abundance: few
j_gene: TRBJ2-5
v_gene: TRBV7-2
d_gene: -
len: 12
CDR3aa: CASGRPQETQYF
CDR3nt: TGTGCCAGCGGTCGGCCCCAAGAGACCCAGTACTTC

abundance: many
j_gene: TRBJ1-2
v_gene: TRBV4-3
d_gene: TRBD1
len: 14
CDR3aa: CASSQAGTGVGYTF
CDR3nt: TGCGCCAGCAGCCAAGCGGGGACAGGGGTTGGCTACACCTTC

abundance: -
j_gene: TRBJ1-1
v_gene: TRBV18
d_gene: -
len: 15
CDR3aa: CASSPLDTIGTEAFF
CDR3nt: TGTGCCAGCTCACCTCTCGATACCATAGGCACTGAAGCTTTCTTT

abundance: many
j_gene: TRBJ1-2
v_gene: TRBV5-5
d_gene: -
len: 12
CDR3aa: CASSFGLYGYTF
CDR3nt: TGTGCCAGCAGCTTTGGACTCTATGGCTACACCTTC

abundance: many
j_gene: TRBJ2-5
v_gene: TRBV5-1
d_gene: TRBD2
len: 14
CDR3aa: CASSLTSGPETQYF
CDR3nt: TGCGCCAGCAGCTTGACTAGCGGGCCAGAGACCCAGTACTTC

abundance: many
j_gene: TRBJ2-1
v_gene: TRBV3-1
d_gene: TRBD2
len: 14
CDR3aa: CASSQEWGTSEQFF
CDR3nt: TGTGCCAGCAGCCAAGAATGGGGGACTAGCGAGCAGTTCTTC

abundance: many
j_gene: TRBJ1-1
v_gene: TRBV29-1
d_gene: -
len: 13
CDR3aa: CSVEIPGQNKAFF
CDR3nt: TGCAGCGTTGAAATTCCGGGACAAAATAAAGCTTTCTTT

abundance: few
j_gene: TRBJ1-3
v_gene: TRBV30
d_gene: TRBD1
len: 18
CDR3aa: CAWREGAPHTRSGNTIYF
CDR3nt: TGTGCCTGGAGGGAGGGGGCTCCCCACACCCGCTCTGGAAACACCATATATTTT

abundance: many
j_gene: TRBJ1-1
v_gene: TRBV7-9
d_gene: -
len: 14
CDR3aa: CASSLWQGSTEAFF
CDR3nt: TGTGCCAGCAGCTTATGGCAGGGGTCCACTGAAGCTTTCTTT

abundance: many
j_gene: TRBJ2-1
v_gene: TRBV3-1
d_gene: -
len: 12
CDR3aa: CASSPRAGEQFF
CDR3nt: TGTGCCAGCAGCCCAAGGGCAGGTGAGCAGTTCTTC

abundance: few
j_gene: TRBJ2-7
v_gene: TRBV7-8
d_gene: TRBD2
len: 13
CDR3aa: CASSSGTSGYRYF
CDR3nt: TGTGCCAGCAGCTCCGGGACTAGCGGGTATAGGTACTTC

abundance: -
j_gene: TRBJ1-5
v_gene: TRBV29-1
d_gene: -
len: 11
CDR3aa: CSVGTDQPQHF
CDR3nt: TGCAGCGTGGGGACTGATCAGCCCCAGCATTTT

abundance: many
j_gene: TRBJ1-5
v_gene: TRBV18
d_gene: -
len: 14
CDR3aa: CASSPGMDYQPQHF
CDR3nt: TGTGCCAGCTCACCGGGGATGGACTATCAGCCCCAGCATTTT

abundance: -
j_gene: TRBJ2-1
v_gene: TRBV7-6
d_gene: TRBD2
len: 16
CDR3aa: CASSPARSGSYNEQFF
CDR3nt: TGTGCCAGCAGCCCCGCTAGGAGCGGGAGCTACAATGAGCAGTTCTTC

abundance: many
j_gene: TRBJ2-7
v_gene: TRBV29-1
d_gene: -
len: 12
CDR3aa: CSVVAGTYEQYF
CDR3nt: TGCAGCGTTGTGGCAGGGACCTACGAGCAGTACTTC

abundance: many
j_gene: TRBJ1-4
v_gene: TRBV7-2
d_gene: -
len: 15
CDR3aa: CASSSDPSQVQKLFF
CDR3nt: TGTGCCAGCAGCTCCGACCCCTCACAGGTGCAGAAACTGTTTTTT

abundance: many
j_gene: TRBJ2-7
v_gene: TRBV6-2/TRBV6-3
d_gene: TRBD2
len: 13
CDR3aa: CASRTTSPLEQYF
CDR3nt: TGTGCCAGCAGAACGACTAGCCCATTGGAGCAGTACTTC

abundance: few
j_gene: TRBJ2-7
v_gene: TRBV18
d_gene: -
len: 14
CDR3aa: CASSPSAYSYEQYF
CDR3nt: TGTGCCAGCTCACCGTCGGCCTACTCCTACGAGCAGTACTTC

abundance: many
j_gene: TRBJ2-3
v_gene: TRBV27
d_gene: -
len: 12
CDR3aa: CASSRLTDTQYF
CDR3nt: TGTGCCAGCAGTCGCCTCACAGATACGCAGTATTTT

abundance: -
j_gene: TRBJ2-5
v_gene: TRBV7-3
d_gene: -
len: 16
CDR3aa: CASSPQTARGSETQYF
CDR3nt: TGTGCCAGCAGCCCCCAAACGGCACGGGGCTCGGAGACCCAGTACTTC

abundance: many
j_gene: TRBJ2-5
v_gene: TRBV27
d_gene: -
len: 13
CDR3aa: CASSNTYQETQYF
CDR3nt: TGTGCCAGCAGCAACACGTACCAAGAGACCCAGTACTTC

abundance: -
j_gene: TRBJ2-2
v_gene: TRBV3-1
d_gene: -
len: 16
CDR3aa: CASSQRRGTRTGELFF
CDR3nt: TGTGCCAGCAGCCAAAGGCGAGGCACCCGCACCGGGGAGCTGTTTTTT

abundance: many
j_gene: TRBJ1-1
v_gene: TRBV7-8
d_gene: -
len: 17
CDR3aa: CASSLEVGSMMNTEAFF
CDR3nt: TGTGCCAGCAGCTTAGAAGTAGGTAGTATGATGAACACTGAAGCTTTCTTT